One sample yielded the 2 T cell receptor beta chains listed below, sequenced in a study of control samples from healthy donors and cancer patients. Method: immunoSEQ multiplex PCR; TCRdb's copy keeps in-frame clones and lacks some. The sample yields around 90,000 clones, around four fifths seen once. The specimen sequenced was blood. The receptors derive from a man aged 30 to 39 in good health.

V usage is TRBV28 and J usage is TRBJ2-2; D remains unclear. Germline V CDR1 and CDR2: MDHEN, SYDVKM. This CDR3 comprises 13 residues. Trimming pared 2 bases from V and 5 bases from J, leaving 6 bases between. CDR3 protein: CASSLARTGELFF. The CDR3 DNA reads as TGTGCCAGCAGTTTAGCCCGGACCGGGGAGCTGTTTTTT.

This clone is a singleton in its sample. J is TRBJ1-1 and V is TRBV5-1; TRBD1 is a possible D gene (6 bases). V dropped 4 bases and J dropped 3 bases, with 13 bases sitting between them. The CDR3 is 14 residues long. The germline V gene encodes CDR1 SGHRS and CDR2 YFSETQ. The chain's CDR3 is CASSQGHGDTEAFF. The CDR3 nucleotides are TGCGCCAGCAGCCAGGGACACGGAGACACTGAAGCTTTCTTT. The full variable domain, rest sourced from reference TRBV5-1 and TRBJ1-1, is KAGVTQTPRYLIKTRGQQVTLSCSPISGHRSVSWYQQTPGQGLQFLFEYFSETQRNKGNFPGRFSGRQFSNSRSEMNVSTLELGDSALYLCASSQGHGDTEAFFGQGTRLTVV.